The 11 T cell receptor beta chains given below trace back to one sample, sequenced in a study of somatic mutations in cytotoxic T cells in rheumatoid arthritis. Repertoires were generated with immunoSEQ multiplex PCR, while TCRdb's copy carries only in-frame clones and drops some. Altogether about 10,000 clones are present, around 91% being singletons, with the ten largest covering around 1%. The sequenced sample was CD4+ T cells sorted from blood. These receptors came from a woman aged 18-29 years with rheumatoid arthritis.

The rearrangement uses TRBV16 and TRBJ1-1; 11 bases are shared with TRBD1. Per the germline V gene, CDR1 is KGHSY and CDR2 is FQNENV. This CDR3 has 14 residues. Germline trimming cut 8 bases from V and 7 bases from J; bases unmatched to any gene: 9. The CDR3 here is CASPRDRGTDEAFF. CDR3 in DNA: TGTGCCAGCCCTAGGGACAGGGGGACGGATGAAGCTTTCTTT. Full variable domain (remainder filled in from reference TRBV16 and TRBJ1-1): GEEVAQTPKHLVRGEGQKAKLYCAPIKGHSYVFWYQQVLKNEFKFLISFQNENVFDETGMPKERFSAKCLPNSPCSLEIQATKLEDSAVYFCASPRDRGTDEAFFGQGTRLTVV.

The chain uses TRBV28 and TRBJ2-7, with a possible D match to TRBD1 (6 bases). Germline CDR1 MDHEN, CDR2 SYDVKM. V lost 4 bases to trimming and J lost 0 bases, with 22 bases between them. The CDR3 is 18 residues long. CDR3 sequence: CASSSPDRPALSSYEQYF. The CDR3 DNA follows: TGTGCCAGCAGTTCTCCCGACAGGCCGGCTTTGAGCTCCTACGAGCAGTACTTC.

CDR3 loop: CASSVRLAGHNEQFF. CDR3 nucleotides: TGTGCCAGCAGTGTTAGGCTAGCGGGGCACAATGAGCAGTTCTTC. The chain employs TRBV6-4 and TRBJ2-1, with TRBD2 matching 9 bases. The CDR3 runs 15 residues. Germline CDR1 is MRHNA and CDR2 is SNTAGT. V dropped 4 bases and J dropped 5; count of bases not matched to a gene: 6.

The rearrangement links TRBV18 to TRBJ1-2; D is perhaps TRBD1 (6 bases). This CDR3 has 13 residues. Germline V gene sequence: CDR1 KGHSH, CDR2 LQKENI. V shed 3 bases and J shed 5 bases, with 10 bases lying between them. CDR3 bases: TGTGCCAGCTCACCGGGGCAGGGGTATGGCTACACCTTC. Its translation is CASSPGQGYGYTF.

J is TRBJ1-3 and V is TRBV28; TRBD1 agrees at 7 bases. The J segment lost 0 bases and the V segment lost 6 bases, leaving 5 bases of the junction unmatched. The CDR3 is 15 residues long. Germline assignment: CDR1 MDHEN and CDR2 SYDVKM. The CDR3 region is CASRGDSRSGNTIYF. The DNA of the CDR3 is TGTGCCAGCAGGGGGGACAGCCGCTCTGGAAACACCATATATTTT.

This clone came up once. The V and J genes are TRBV9 and TRBJ2-1; TRBD1 is a possible D gene (6 bases). The CDR3 has 15 amino acids. The germline gives CDR1 SGDLS, CDR2 YYNGEE. Trimming took 3 bases from V and 3 from J, leaving 13 bases between them. The CDR3 coding sequence is TGTGCCAGCAGCGCGGACAGCCGCCTCTACAATGAGCAGTTCTTC. Translated, it gives CASSADSRLYNEQFF.

The chain uses TRBV28 and TRBJ2-2, with 8 bases fitting TRBD2. Trimming at V came to 10 bases and at J to 5 bases, leaving 15 bases not matched to a gene. The CDR3 consists of 16 residues. Germline V lookup: CDR1 MDHEN, CDR2 SYDVKM. The chain's CDR3 is CATFRPLAGGTGELFF. In DNA form, the CDR3 reads TGTGCCACCTTCCGGCCCCTGGCGGGAGGAACCGGGGAGCTGTTTTTT. Full variable domain (outside the CDR3, taken from reference TRBV28 and TRBJ2-2): DVKVTQSSRYLVKRTGEKVFLECVQDMDHENMFWYRQDPGLGLRLIYFSYDVKMKEKGDIPEGYSVSREKKERFSLILESASTNQTSMYLCATFRPLAGGTGELFFGEGSRLTVL.

The CDR3 DNA follows: TGTGCCAGTAGTAGCACTAGCGTCTCCTACGAGCAGTACTTC. This sequence encodes CASSSTSVSYEQYF. The gene calls are TRBV19 and TRBJ2-7; 7 bases agree with TRBD2. This CDR3 has 14 residues. Trimming cost V 4 bases and J 0 bases; bases outside gene matches: 3. CDR1 and CDR2 (germline): LNHDA, SQIVND (reference sequence).

This chain joins TRBV11-2 and TRBJ1-1; D not resolved. With 5 bases removed from V and 2 bases from J, the gap between germline ends came to 9 bases. The germline V gene encodes CDR1 SGHAT and CDR2 FQNNGV. The CDR3 extends over 13 amino acids. CDR3 sequence (DNA): TGTGCCAGCAGCCCGCACAGTAACACTGAAGCTTTCTTT. Its translation is CASSPHSNTEAFF.

The chain has TRBV15 and TRBJ2-2; 8 bases map to TRBD2. Trimming took 9 bases from V and 4 from J; bases not matched to a gene: 10. The CDR3 is made up of 15 amino acids. Germline V gives CDR1 LNHNV, CDR2 YYDKDF (reference sequence). This chain's CDR3 is CATGRGVSGTGELFF. CDR3 sequence (DNA): TGTGCCACTGGGCGGGGGGTCTCGGGCACCGGGGAGCTGTTTTTT.

The chain combines TRBV6-1 with TRBJ2-3; TRBD2 matches at 8 bases. After removal of 3 bases from V and 1 base from J, the junction contained 3 bases not matched to a gene. CDR1 and CDR2 (germline): MNHNS, SASEGT. CDR3 length: 15 amino acids. In DNA, the CDR3 is TGTGCCAGCAGTGAGTGGCGGGGGGGCACAGATACGCAGTATTTT. Its protein is CASSEWRGGTDTQYF.